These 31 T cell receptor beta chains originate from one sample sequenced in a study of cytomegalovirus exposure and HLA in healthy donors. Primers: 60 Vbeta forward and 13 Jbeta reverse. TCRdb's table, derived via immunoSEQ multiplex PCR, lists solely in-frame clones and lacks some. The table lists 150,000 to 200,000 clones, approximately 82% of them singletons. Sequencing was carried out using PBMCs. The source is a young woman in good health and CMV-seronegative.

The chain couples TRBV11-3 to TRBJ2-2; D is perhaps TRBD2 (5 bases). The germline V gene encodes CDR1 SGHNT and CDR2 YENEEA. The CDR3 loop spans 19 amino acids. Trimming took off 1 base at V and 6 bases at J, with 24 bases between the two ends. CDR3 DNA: TGTGCCAGCAGCTTAGGTGGAGGCATGGTCGGGGAGAAACCCGGGGAGCTGTTTTTT. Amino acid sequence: CASSLGGGMVGEKPGELFF.

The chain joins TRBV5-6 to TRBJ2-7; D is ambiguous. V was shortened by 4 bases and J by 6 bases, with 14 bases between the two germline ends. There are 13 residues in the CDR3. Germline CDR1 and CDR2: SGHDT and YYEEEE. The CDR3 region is CASSPISQTEQYF. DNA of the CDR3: TGTGCCAGCAGCCCGATCTCACAGACCGAGCAGTACTTC.

CDR3 protein: CAWSVMRGETQYF. CDR3 coding DNA: TGTGCCTGGAGTGTGATGAGGGGGGAGACCCAGTACTTC. The chain employs TRBV30 and TRBJ2-5; TRBD1 is a possible D gene (6 bases). Germline V gene data show CDR1 as GTSNPN and CDR2 as SVGIG (reference sequence). This CDR3 spans 13 amino acids. Trimming cost V 0 bases and J 5 bases, with 10 bases left between them.

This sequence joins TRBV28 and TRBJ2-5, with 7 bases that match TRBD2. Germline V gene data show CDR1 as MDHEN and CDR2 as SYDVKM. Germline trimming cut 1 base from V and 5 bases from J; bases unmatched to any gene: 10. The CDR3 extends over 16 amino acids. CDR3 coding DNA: TGTGCCAGCAGTTTATCAGTGGGAGGGCCGGGGGAGACCCAGTACTTC. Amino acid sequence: CASSLSVGGPGETQYF. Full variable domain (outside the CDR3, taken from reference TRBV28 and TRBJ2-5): DVKVTQSSRYLVKRTGEKVFLECVQDMDHENMFWYRQDPGLGLRLIYFSYDVKMKEKGDIPEGYSVSREKKERFSLILESASTNQTSMYLCASSLSVGGPGETQYFGPGTRLLVL.

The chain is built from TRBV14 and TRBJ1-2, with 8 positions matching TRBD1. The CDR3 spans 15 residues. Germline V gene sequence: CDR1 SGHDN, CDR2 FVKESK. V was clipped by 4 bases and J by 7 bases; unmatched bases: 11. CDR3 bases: TGTGCCAGCAGCCCCCCCGGGACAGGCGTAATTGGCTACACCTTC. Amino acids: CASSPPGTGVIGYTF. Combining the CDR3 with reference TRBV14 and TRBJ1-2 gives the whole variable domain EAGVTQFPSHSVIEKGQTVTLRCDPISGHDNLYWYRRVMGKEIKFLLHFVKESKQDESGMPNNRFLAERTGGTYSTLKVQPAELEDSGVYFCASSPPGTGVIGYTFGSGTRLTVV.

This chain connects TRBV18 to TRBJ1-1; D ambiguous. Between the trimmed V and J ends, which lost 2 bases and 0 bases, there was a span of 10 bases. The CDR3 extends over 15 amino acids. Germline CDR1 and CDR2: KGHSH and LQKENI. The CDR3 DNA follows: TGTGCCAGCTCACCAAAGGGAGCAGTGAACACTGAAGCTTTCTTT. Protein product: CASSPKGAVNTEAFF. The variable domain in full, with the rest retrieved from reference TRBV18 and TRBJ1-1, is NAGVMQNPRHLVRRRGQEARLRCSPMKGHSHVYWYRQLPEEGLKFMVYLQKENIIDESGMPKERFSAEFPKEGPSILRIQQVVRGDSAAYFCASSPKGAVNTEAFFGQGTRLTVV.

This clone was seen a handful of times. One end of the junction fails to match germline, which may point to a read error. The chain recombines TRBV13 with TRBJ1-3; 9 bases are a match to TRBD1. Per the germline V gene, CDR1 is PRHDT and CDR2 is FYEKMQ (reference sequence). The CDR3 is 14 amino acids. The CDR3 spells CASSLGDREHTIYF. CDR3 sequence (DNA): TGTGCCAGCAGCCTAGGGGACAGGGAACACACCATATATTTT.

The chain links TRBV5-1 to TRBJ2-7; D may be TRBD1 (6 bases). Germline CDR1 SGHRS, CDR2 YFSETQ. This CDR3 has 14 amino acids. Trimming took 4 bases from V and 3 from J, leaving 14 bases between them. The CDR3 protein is CASSPRTVNYEQYV. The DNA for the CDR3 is TGCGCCAGCAGCCCACGGACAGTCAACTACGAGCAGTACGTC.

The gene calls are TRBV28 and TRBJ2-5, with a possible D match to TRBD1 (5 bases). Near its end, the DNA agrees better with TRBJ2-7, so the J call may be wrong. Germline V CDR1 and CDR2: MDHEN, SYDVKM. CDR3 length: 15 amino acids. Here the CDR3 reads CASSSGEDNFYEQYF. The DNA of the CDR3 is TGTGCCAGCAGTTCTGGTGAGGACAACTTCTACGAGCAGTACTTC.

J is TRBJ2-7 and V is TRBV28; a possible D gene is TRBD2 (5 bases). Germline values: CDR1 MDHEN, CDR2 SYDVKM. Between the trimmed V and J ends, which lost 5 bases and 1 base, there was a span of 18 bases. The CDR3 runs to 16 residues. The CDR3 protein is CASSDSSGRASYEQYF. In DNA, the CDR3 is TGTGCCAGCAGTGACTCGAGCGGACGAGCGTCCTACGAGCAGTACTTC.

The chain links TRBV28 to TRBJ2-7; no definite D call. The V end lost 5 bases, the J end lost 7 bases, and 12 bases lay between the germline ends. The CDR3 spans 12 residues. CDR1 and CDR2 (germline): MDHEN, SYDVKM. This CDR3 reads CASSLQAGEQYF. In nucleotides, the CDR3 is TGTGCCAGCAGTCTCCAGGCTGGGGAGCAGTACTTC.

This CDR3 is CAWLAAGVGEQFF. CDR3 nucleotides: TGTGCCTGGTTAGCGGCGGGAGTAGGTGAGCAGTTCTTC. The V and J genes are TRBV30 and TRBJ2-1; 7 positions agree with TRBD2. CDR1 is GTSNPN, CDR2 SVGIG, per germline (reference sequence). Trimming took 5 bases from V and 9 from J; bases not matched to a gene: 10. The CDR3 runs 13 residues. Together with reference TRBV30 and TRBJ2-1, the CDR3 gives the full variable domain: SQTIHQWPATLVQPVGSPLSLECTVEGTSNPNLYWYRQAAGRGLQLLFYSVGIGQISSEVPQNLSASRPQDRQFILSSKKLLLSDSGFYLCAWLAAGVGEQFFGPGTRLTVL.

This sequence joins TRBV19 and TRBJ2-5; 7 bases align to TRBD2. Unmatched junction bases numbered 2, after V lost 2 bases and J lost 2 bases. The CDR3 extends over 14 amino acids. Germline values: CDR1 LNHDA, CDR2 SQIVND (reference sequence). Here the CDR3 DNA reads TGTGCCAGTAGTATACGGGACTATCAAGAGACCCAGTACTTC. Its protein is CASSIRDYQETQYF.

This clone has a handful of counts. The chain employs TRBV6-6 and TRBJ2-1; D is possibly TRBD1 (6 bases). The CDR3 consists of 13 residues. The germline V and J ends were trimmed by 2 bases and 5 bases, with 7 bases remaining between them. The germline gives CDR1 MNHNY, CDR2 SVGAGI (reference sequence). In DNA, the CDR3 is TGTGCCAGCAGTTACGAGGGGGACAATGAGCAGTTCTTC. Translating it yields CASSYEGDNEQFF.

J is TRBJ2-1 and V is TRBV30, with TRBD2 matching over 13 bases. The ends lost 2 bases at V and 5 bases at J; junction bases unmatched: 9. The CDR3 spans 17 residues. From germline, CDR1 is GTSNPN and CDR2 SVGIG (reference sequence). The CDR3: CAWSRTRTSGRNNEQFF. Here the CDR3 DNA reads TGTGCCTGGAGTCGAACTCGGACTAGCGGGAGAAACAATGAGCAGTTCTTC.

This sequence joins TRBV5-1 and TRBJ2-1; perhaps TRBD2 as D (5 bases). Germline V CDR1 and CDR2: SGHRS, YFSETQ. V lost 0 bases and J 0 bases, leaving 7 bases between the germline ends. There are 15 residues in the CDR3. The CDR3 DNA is TGCGCCAGCAGCTTGGGAGGGAGCTCCTACAATGAGCAGTTCTTC. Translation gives CASSLGGSSYNEQFF.

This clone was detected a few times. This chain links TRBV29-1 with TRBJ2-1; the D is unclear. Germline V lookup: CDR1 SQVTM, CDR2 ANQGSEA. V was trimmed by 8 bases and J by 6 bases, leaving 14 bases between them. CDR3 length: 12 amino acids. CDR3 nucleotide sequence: TGCAGCCCCCTTACATGGCTCAATGAGCAGTTCTTC. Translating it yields CSPLTWLNEQFF.

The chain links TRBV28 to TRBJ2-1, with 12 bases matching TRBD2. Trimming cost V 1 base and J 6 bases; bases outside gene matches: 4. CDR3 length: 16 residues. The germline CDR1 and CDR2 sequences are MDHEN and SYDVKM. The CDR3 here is CASSLSSGRAGNEQFF. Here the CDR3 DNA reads TGTGCCAGCAGTTTATCTAGCGGGAGGGCCGGCAATGAGCAGTTCTTC.

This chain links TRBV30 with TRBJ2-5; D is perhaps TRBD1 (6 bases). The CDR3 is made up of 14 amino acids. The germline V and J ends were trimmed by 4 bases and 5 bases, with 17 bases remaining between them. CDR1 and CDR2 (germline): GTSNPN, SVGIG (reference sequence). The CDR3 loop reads CAWTGAALSETQYF. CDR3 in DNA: TGTGCCTGGACAGGGGCCGCATTGTCTGAGACCCAGTACTTC.

This CDR3 is CASNGHREGSLNTEAFF. DNA for the CDR3: TGTGCCAGCAATGGGCACAGGGAAGGGAGTTTAAACACTGAAGCTTTCTTT. The chain combines TRBV2 with TRBJ1-1, with D perhaps matching TRBD1 (6 bases). The ends were cut back, 7 bases at V and 2 bases at J, with 23 bases in the middle. Germline CDR1 SNHLY, CDR2 FYNNEI. The CDR3 loop spans 17 amino acids.

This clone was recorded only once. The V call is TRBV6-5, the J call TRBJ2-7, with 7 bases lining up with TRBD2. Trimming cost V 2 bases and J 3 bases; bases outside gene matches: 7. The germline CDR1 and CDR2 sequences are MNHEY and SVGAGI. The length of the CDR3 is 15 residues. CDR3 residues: CASSYKSSGNYEQYF. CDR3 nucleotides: TGTGCCAGCAGTTACAAGTCTAGCGGCAACTACGAGCAGTACTTC.

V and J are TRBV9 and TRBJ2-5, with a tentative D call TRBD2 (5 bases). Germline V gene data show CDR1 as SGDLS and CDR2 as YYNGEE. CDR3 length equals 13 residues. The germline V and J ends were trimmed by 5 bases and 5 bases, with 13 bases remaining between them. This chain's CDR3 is CASSTSVAETQYF. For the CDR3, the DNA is TGTGCCAGCAGTACTAGTGTAGCTGAGACCCAGTACTTC.

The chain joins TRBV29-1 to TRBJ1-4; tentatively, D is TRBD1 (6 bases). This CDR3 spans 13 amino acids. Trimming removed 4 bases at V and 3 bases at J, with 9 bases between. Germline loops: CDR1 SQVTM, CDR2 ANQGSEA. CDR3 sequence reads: CSVATGPNEKLFF. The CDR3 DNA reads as TGCAGCGTTGCTACAGGGCCTAATGAAAAACTGTTTTTT.

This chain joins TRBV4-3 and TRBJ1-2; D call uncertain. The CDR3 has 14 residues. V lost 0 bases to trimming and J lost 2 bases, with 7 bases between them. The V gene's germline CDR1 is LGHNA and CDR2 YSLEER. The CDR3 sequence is CASSQDLSNYGYTF. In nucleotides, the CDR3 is TGCGCCAGCAGCCAAGATTTGTCGAACTATGGCTACACCTTC.

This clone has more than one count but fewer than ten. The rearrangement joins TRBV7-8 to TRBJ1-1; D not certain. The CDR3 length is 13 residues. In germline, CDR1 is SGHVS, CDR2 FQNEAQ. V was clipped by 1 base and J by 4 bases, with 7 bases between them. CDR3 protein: CASSLGPLTEAFF. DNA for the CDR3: TGTGCCAGCAGCTTAGGTCCACTCACTGAAGCTTTCTTT.

CDR3 in DNA: TGTGCCAGCAACCGGGACAGCTCCTACAATGAGCAGTTCTTC. Encoded protein: CASNRDSSYNEQFF. V usage is TRBV19 and J usage is TRBJ2-1; 7 nucleotides match TRBD1. The germline V gene encodes CDR1 LNHDA and CDR2 SQIVND (reference sequence). V was pared by 9 bases and J by 0 bases, with 5 bases of the junction left unmatched. The CDR3 contains 14 residues.

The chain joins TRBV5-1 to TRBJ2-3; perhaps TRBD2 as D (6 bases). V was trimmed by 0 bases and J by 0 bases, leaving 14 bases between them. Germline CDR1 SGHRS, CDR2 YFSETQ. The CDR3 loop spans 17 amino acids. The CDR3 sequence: CASSLEHLARSTDTQYF. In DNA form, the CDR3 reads TGCGCCAGCAGCTTGGAACATCTAGCGAGAAGCACAGATACGCAGTATTTT.

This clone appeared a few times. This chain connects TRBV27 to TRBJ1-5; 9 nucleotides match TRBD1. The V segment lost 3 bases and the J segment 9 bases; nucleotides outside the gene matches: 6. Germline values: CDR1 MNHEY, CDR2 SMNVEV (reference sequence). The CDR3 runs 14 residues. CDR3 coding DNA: TGTGCCAGCAGTTTCTCCGGGACAGGGTGGCCCCAGCATTTT. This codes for CASSFSGTGWPQHF.

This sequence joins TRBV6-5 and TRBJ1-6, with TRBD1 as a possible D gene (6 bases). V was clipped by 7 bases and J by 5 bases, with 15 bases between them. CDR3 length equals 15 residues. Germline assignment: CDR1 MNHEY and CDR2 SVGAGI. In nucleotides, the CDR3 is TGTGCCAGCACCACCAGGACAGTAGATAATTCACCCCTCCACTTT. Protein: CASTTRTVDNSPLHF.

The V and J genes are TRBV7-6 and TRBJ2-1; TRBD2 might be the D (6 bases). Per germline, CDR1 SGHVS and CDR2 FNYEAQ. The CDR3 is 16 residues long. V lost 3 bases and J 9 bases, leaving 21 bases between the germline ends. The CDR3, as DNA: TGTGCCAGCAGCTTTTACCGCGGGGAGGAAAGGAGTGAGCAGTTCTTC. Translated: CASSFYRGEERSEQFF. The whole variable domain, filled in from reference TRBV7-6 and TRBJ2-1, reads GAGVSQSPRYKVTKRGQDVALRCDPISGHVSLYWYRQALGQGPEFLTYFNYEAQQDKSGLPNDRFSAERPEGSISTLTIQRTEQRDSAMYRCASSFYRGEERSEQFFGPGTRLTVL.

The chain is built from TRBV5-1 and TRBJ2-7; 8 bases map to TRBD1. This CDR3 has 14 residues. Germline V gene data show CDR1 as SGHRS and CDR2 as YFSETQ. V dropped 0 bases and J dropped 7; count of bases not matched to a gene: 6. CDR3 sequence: CASSLDGQGEEQYF. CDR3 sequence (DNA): TGCGCCAGCAGCTTGGATGGACAGGGCGAGGAGCAGTACTTC.